This T cell receptor beta chain was sequenced for a study of blood T cell repertoires in COVID-19. Overall study context: Specimens from acute and convalescent COVID-19 originated in the United States, Italy and Spain. Sources were T cells, B-cell-depleted T cells, or PBMCs; the material itself was cDNA or gDNA.

Germline V gene lookup returns CDR1 MDHEN and CDR2 SYDVKM. The CDR3 sequence is 15 residues long. Trimming took 7 bases from V and 4 from J, leaving 17 bases between them. Original data processing: It was from reference gene primer amplification that nucleated cell counts were estimated. Here immunoSEQ multiplex PCR was the method, and the copy in TCRdb shows in-frame clones only, minus some. V and J calls and clone size come straight from that table; D and trimming were deduced from the DNA. The sample lists just under 80,000 clones, just over 85% occurring once. The material sequenced was peripheral blood. This receptor was obtained from a human donor in a cohort sampled during active COVID-19. The J gene is TRBJ1-5, the V gene TRBV28, with D perhaps TRBD1 (6 bases). This CDR3 reads CASTLGGGRNQPQHF. The CDR3 DNA sequence: TGTGCCAGCACCCTAGGGGGGGGGCGAAATCAGCCCCAGCATTTT.